The 32 T cell receptor beta chains reported below all come from one sample, sequenced in a study of blood T cells in healthy people across ages. Through a sample-barcoded 5' primer and a J-beta primer mix, a second PCR was run for roughly 7 to 12 cycles. TCRdb recomputed calls from the 5' RACE reads with MiXCR, one row per CDR3 protein. The sample carries roughly 700,000 distinct CDR3 sequences, roughly 49% recorded once. Material: blood. These receptors originate from a woman aged 55-69 years in good health.

The V call is TRBV6-5, the J call TRBJ2-3; 7 nucleotides agree with TRBD2. The junction had 8 bases not matched to a gene; V was cut back by 10 bases and J by 1 base. CDR3 length: 14 residues. The germline gives CDR1 MNHEY, CDR2 SVGAGI. The CDR3 DNA reads as TGTGCCACCACGGCGGGGAGGGGCACAGATACGCAGTATTTT. This translates into CATTAGRGTDTQYF.

This chain joins TRBV12-3 or TRBV12-4 and TRBJ1-2; D gene uncertain. V was pared by 0 bases and J by 4 bases, with 12 bases between. The CDR3 is 15 amino acids. CDR3 region: CASSLAPSAVYGYTF. The CDR3 nucleotides are TGTGCCAGCAGTTTAGCGCCTTCAGCTGTCTATGGCTACACCTTC.

V and J are TRBV29-1 and TRBJ2-7; D might be TRBD2 (5 bases). Per germline, CDR1 SQVTM and CDR2 ANQGSEA. The CDR3 is 11 residues long. The ends were cut back, 4 bases at V and 9 bases at J, with 13 bases in the middle. CDR3 sequence (DNA): TGCAGCGTTGGAGACGGCCGGGGGCAGTACTTC. Protein sequence: CSVGDGRGQYF.

The chain links TRBV6-2 or TRBV6-3 to TRBJ2-1; D unclear. TRBJ2-7 explains the end of the DNA better; the J call may be wrong. The CDR3 has 12 residues. Germline lookup yields CDR1 MNHEY and CDR2 SVGEGT. Here the CDR3 reads CASTDPLNEQYF. The CDR3 region has the DNA TGTGCCAGCACTGATCCGCTCAATGAGCAGTACTTC.

This clonotype was picked up a small number of times. The chain combines TRBV20-1 with TRBJ1-2, with 7 bases lining up with TRBD1. Unmatched junction bases numbered 7, after V lost 6 bases and J lost 0 bases. The CDR3 length is 14 residues. In germline, CDR1 is DFQATT, CDR2 SNEGSKA (reference sequence). The DNA of the CDR3 is TGCAGTGCGAGGACAGGCGATTCTAACTATGGCTACACCTTC. Amino acids: CSARTGDSNYGYTF.

This clonotype was counted between two and nine times. This chain links TRBV29-1 with TRBJ2-3, with 10 bases aligning to TRBD2. Trimming at V came to 3 bases and at J to 1 base, leaving 4 bases not matched to a gene. This CDR3 region has 15 residues. Germline assignment: CDR1 SQVTM and CDR2 ANQGSEA. In DNA form, the CDR3 reads TGCAGCGTTGATGGCCTAGCGGGAGGCACAGATACGCAGTATTTT. It translates to CSVDGLAGGTDTQYF.

To note about this clonotype: A much more abundant neighbour one base away suggests this may be a read error. The rearrangement uses TRBV7-9 and TRBJ1-1, with TRBD1 as a possible D gene (5 bases). The germline gives CDR1 SEHNR, CDR2 FQNEAQ (reference sequence). CDR3 length: 13 residues. The germline V and J ends were trimmed by 6 bases and 11 bases, with 19 bases remaining between them. The DNA for the CDR3 is TGTGCCAGCAGAAGTACGACGGGGGTCTGGGCTTTCTTT. Protein: CASRSTTGVWAFF. Using reference TRBV7-9 and TRBJ1-1 for the parts outside the CDR3, the full variable domain is DTGVSQNPRHKITKRGQNVTFRCDPISEHNRLYWYRQTLGQGPEFLTYFQNEAQLEKSRLLSDRFSAERPKGSFSTLEIQRTEQGDSAMYLCASRSTTGVWAFFGQGTRLTVV.

In the case of this clonotype: Compared with germline, one end of the junction differs, possibly owing to a read error. The chain has TRBV4-3 and TRBJ1-2; D gene unclear. Germline V gene data show CDR1 as LGHNA and CDR2 as YSLEER. The CDR3 is made up of 15 amino acids. Written as DNA, the CDR3 is TGCGCCAGCACCCAAGACATCGGGGAGGCCTGGGGCTACACCTTC. Its translation is CASTQDIGEAWGYTF.

The chain links TRBV12-5 to TRBJ2-1; D may be TRBD1 (7 bases). Germline values: CDR1 LGHNT, CDR2 FRNRAP. The CDR3 is made up of 15 amino acids. The germline V and J ends were trimmed by 5 bases and 5 bases, with 16 bases remaining between them. The chain's CDR3 is CASGINRGGNNEQFF. The CDR3 nucleotides are TGTGCTAGTGGTATAAACAGGGGAGGAAACAATGAGCAGTTCTTC.

The chain links TRBV20-1 to TRBJ2-1; D may be TRBD2 (6 bases). Germline V gives CDR1 DFQATT, CDR2 SNEGSKA (reference sequence). V was clipped by 8 bases and J by 8 bases, with 31 bases between them. The CDR3 loop spans 17 amino acids. The chain's CDR3 is CSTEPEVPSARGDEQFF. CDR3 coding DNA: TGCAGTACCGAACCCGAGGTACCTAGCGCCCGAGGGGATGAGCAGTTCTTC.

The rearrangement links TRBV15 to TRBJ2-1; 9 bases are a match to TRBD2. CDR1 and CDR2 from the germline V gene are LNHNV and YYDKDF (reference sequence). Trimming removed 0 bases from V and 7 bases from J; junction bases left unmatched: 7. This CDR3 has 16 residues. The CDR3 loop is CATSRDALAGLNEQFF. CDR3 in DNA: TGTGCCACCAGCAGAGATGCGCTAGCGGGACTAAATGAGCAGTTCTTC.

This clonotype was picked up a small number of times. This chain connects TRBV29-1 to TRBJ2-5; D is ambiguous. V was shortened by 4 bases and J by 2 bases, with 8 bases between the two germline ends. CDR1 SQVTM and CDR2 ANQGSEA come from the germline V gene. CDR3 size: 12 residues. In DNA form, the CDR3 reads TGCAGCGTTGGCGGCGGACAAGAGACCCAGTACTTC. Amino acids: CSVGGGQETQYF.

Turning to this clonotype: At one of its ends the junction is not consistent with the germline gene, which may arise from a read error. The chain combines TRBV18 with TRBJ2-1; the D call may be TRBD1 or TRBD2 (5 bases each). The CDR3 loop spans 17 amino acids. Germline assignment: CDR1 KGHSH and CDR2 LQKENI. CDR3 loop: CASSPGIAGTPGNGQFF. CDR3 nucleotides: TGTGCCAGCTCACCGGGTATAGCCGGGACCCCGGGGAATGGGCAGTTCTTC.

This clonotype was detected only a few times. The gene calls are TRBV15 and TRBJ2-7, with D perhaps matching TRBD1 (6 bases). The CDR3 consists of 13 residues. Trimming removed 5 bases at V and 4 bases at J, with 12 bases between. Germline CDR1 LNHNV, CDR2 YYDKDF (reference sequence). The CDR3 sequence: CATSPRQGYEQYF. In nucleotides, the CDR3 is TGTGCCACCAGCCCTCGCCAGGGGTACGAGCAGTACTTC.

V gene TRBV5-1 combines with J gene TRBJ2-7; a weak D match, TRBD1 (6 bases). The germline CDR1 and CDR2 sequences are SGHRS and YFSETQ. The CDR3 contains 14 residues. V was pared by 3 bases and J by 9 bases, with 19 bases between. CDR3: CASSSRTDQTGQYF. CDR3 DNA: TGCGCCAGCAGCTCGCGGACCGATCAGACAGGGCAGTACTTC. Full variable domain (missing parts from reference TRBV5-1 and TRBJ2-7): KAGVTQTPRYLIKTRGQQVTLSCSPISGHRSVSWYQQTPGQGLQFLFEYFSETQRNKGNFPGRFSGRQFSNSRSEMNVSTLELGDSALYLCASSSRTDQTGQYFGPGTRLTVT.

The chain links TRBV2 to TRBJ2-1, with D uncertain. The germline CDR1 and CDR2 sequences are SNHLY and FYNNEI. CDR3 length: 16 residues. The germline V and J ends were trimmed by 3 bases and 0 bases, with 12 bases remaining between them. In DNA form, the CDR3 reads TGTGCCAGCAGTGACGTTCGACTCTACTCCTACAATGAGCAGTTCTTC. This translates into CASSDVRLYSYNEQFF.

The chain carries TRBV7-2 and TRBJ1-2, with a tentative D call TRBD1 (6 bases). V shed 5 bases and J shed 4 bases, with 11 bases lying between them. CDR3 length equals 13 residues. In germline, CDR1 is SGHTA, CDR2 FQGNSA. The CDR3 coding sequence is TGTGCCAGCAGCCCCGGACAGATCTATGGCTACACCTTC. Amino acids: CASSPGQIYGYTF.

The chain combines TRBV20-1 with TRBJ2-1, with TRBD2 identical over 8 bases. Germline V CDR1 and CDR2: DFQATT, SNEGSKA (reference sequence). The V and J ends lost 3 bases and 3 bases, in that order; junction bases with no gene match: 4. CDR3 size: 14 residues. The CDR3 bases are TGCAGTGCTAGGGTACTAGCGGTCTACAATGAGCAGTTCTTC. Translated: CSARVLAVYNEQFF.

There are a few counts of this clonotype. The chain combines TRBV20-1 with TRBJ2-1; 12 nucleotides agree with TRBD2. With 6 bases clipped from V and 9 bases from J, the junction kept 15 bases outside the gene matches. This CDR3 is built from 16 residues. The V gene's germline CDR1 is DFQATT and CDR2 SNEGSKA (reference sequence). The DNA of the CDR3 is TGCAGTGCCCCTAGATCGACTAGCGGGAGCGGTAGTGAGCAGTTCTTC. The encoded protein is CSAPRSTSGSGSEQFF.

This clonotype was counted a few times. This chain uses TRBV29-1 with TRBJ2-5; D perhaps matches TRBD2 (5 bases). V was pared by 2 bases and J by 5 bases, with 12 bases between. The CDR3 consists of 13 residues. CDR1 and CDR2 from the germline V gene are SQVTM and ANQGSEA. In DNA form, the CDR3 reads TGCAGCGTTGAAATTGGCAGAGGGGAGACCCAGTACTTC. Translated: CSVEIGRGETQYF. The variable domain in full, completed from reference TRBV29-1 and TRBJ2-5, reads SAVISQKPSRDICQRGTSLTIQCQVDSQVTMMFWYRQQPGQSLTLIATANQGSEATYESGFVIDKFPISRPNLTFSTLTVSNMSPEDSSIYLCSVEIGRGETQYFGPGTRLLVL.

The J gene is TRBJ2-3, the V gene TRBV18; the match to TRBD2 covers 14 bases. The CDR3 runs 16 residues. J gave up 6 bases and V 4 bases, and 6 bases lay outside the gene matches. Germline values: CDR1 KGHSH, CDR2 LQKENI. CDR3 loop: CASSQKGLAGVDTQYF. In DNA, the CDR3 is TGTGCCAGCTCACAAAAGGGACTAGCGGGAGTGGATACGCAGTATTTT.

This CDR3 is CASRPTGNQPQHF. DNA of the CDR3: TGTGCCAGCAGACCTACAGGGAATCAGCCCCAGCATTTT. The J gene is TRBJ1-5, the V gene TRBV12-3 or TRBV12-4, with a possible D match to TRBD1 (6 bases). The CDR3 covers 13 residues. The V end lost 6 bases, the J end lost 4 bases, and 10 bases lay between the germline ends.

V gene TRBV9 combines with J gene TRBJ1-4; 9 nucleotides agree with TRBD1. J was trimmed by 7 bases and V by 0 bases; bases with no gene match: 4. Looked up from germline, CDR1 is SGDLS and CDR2 is YYNGEE. This CDR3 contains 15 residues. The CDR3 loop reads CASSVDRGRLEKLFF. CDR3 nucleotides: TGTGCCAGCAGCGTAGACAGGGGGCGACTTGAAAAACTGTTTTTT.

In this sample, this clonotype turned up many times. The CDR3, as DNA: TGTGCCAGCAGCTTAAACGGGATCGAGACCCAGTACTTC. It yields the protein CASSLNGIETQYF. The V call is TRBV7-3, the J call TRBJ2-5, with D possibly being TRBD2 (5 bases). The germline V gene encodes CDR1 SGHTA and CDR2 FQGTGA. Trimming shortened V by 1 base and J by 5 bases, and 8 bases separated the two germline ends. The CDR3 has 13 amino acids.

The V and J genes are TRBV7-9 and TRBJ2-6; D is uncertain. Trimming removed 8 bases from V and 5 bases from J, with 13 bases in between. Germline CDR1 SEHNR, CDR2 FQNEAQ (reference sequence). This CDR3 is built from 14 residues. CDR3 protein: CASGSRTRANVLTF. In nucleotides, the CDR3 is TGTGCCAGCGGTTCGAGAACTAGGGCCAACGTCCTGACTTTC.

A single count supports this clonotype. One junction end does not reproduce the germline sequence, and a read error may be involved. The rearrangement links TRBV6-1 to TRBJ2-7; 10 bases map to TRBD1. Per germline, CDR1 MNHNS and CDR2 SASEGT. The CDR3 totals 18 residues. DNA for the CDR3: TGTGCCTGCAGTGAAAGGGACAGGGGCTCAGCGCGCACCTACGAGCAGTACTTC. Amino acid sequence: CACSERDRGSARTYEQYF.

The chain joins TRBV5-1 to TRBJ1-6; TRBD1 is a possible D gene (6 bases). This CDR3 has 15 residues. Trimming took off 2 bases at V and 8 bases at J, with 14 bases between the two ends. Germline lookup yields CDR1 SGHRS and CDR2 YFSETQ. The CDR3 reads CASSLTAGADSPLHF. CDR3 nucleotides: TGCGCCAGCAGCTTAACGGCGGGGGCGGATTCACCCCTCCACTTT.

The gene calls are TRBV29-1 and TRBJ1-1; 7 bases are shared with TRBD1. CDR1 and CDR2 from the germline V gene are SQVTM and ANQGSEA. The CDR3 covers 14 residues. V trimming: 3 bases; J trimming: 1 base; junction bases outside the gene matches: 5. The CDR3 sequence: CSVDTGQRNTEAFF. CDR3 nucleotides: TGCAGCGTTGACACGGGACAGAGGAACACTGAAGCTTTCTTT. Together with reference TRBV29-1 and TRBJ1-1, the CDR3 gives the full variable domain: SAVISQKPSRDICQRGTSLTIQCQVDSQVTMMFWYRQQPGQSLTLIATANQGSEATYESGFVIDKFPISRPNLTFSTLTVSNMSPEDSSIYLCSVDTGQRNTEAFFGQGTRLTVV.

The chain joins TRBV23-1 to TRBJ2-7; 9 positions match TRBD1. TRBV23-1 is an open reading frame, and its role is uncertain. Germline trimming cut 4 bases from V and 4 bases from J; bases unmatched to any gene: 14. The CDR3 is 17 amino acids. The CDR3 coding sequence is TGCGCCAGCAGTCTCGCTTACACAGGGGGCACCTTTTACGAGCAGTACTTC. This encodes CASSLAYTGGTFYEQYF.

In this sample, this clonotype turned up a few times. The chain uses TRBV29-1 and TRBJ2-1; 10 positions match TRBD2. The length of the CDR3 is 13 residues. The junction had 9 bases not matched to a gene; V was cut back by 8 bases and J by 8 bases. CDR1 is SQVTM, CDR2 ANQGSEA, per germline. The CDR3 coding sequence is TGCAGCCTTGGCCAGCGGGAGGGCTATGAGCAGTTCTTC. Translating it yields CSLGQREGYEQFF.

Comments on this clonotype: Sequence at one end of the junction differs from germline and may be a read error. The rearrangement uses TRBV7-9 and TRBJ2-3; D not resolved. The CDR3 extends over 14 amino acids. Germline CDR1 reads SEHNR; CDR2 reads FQNEAQ (reference sequence). The CDR3 here is CTSSLSGKTDTQYF. CDR3 bases: TGTACCAGCAGCTTATCTGGGAAAACAGATACGCAGTATTTT.

The V and J genes are TRBV13 and TRBJ2-7; TRBD2 aligns across 10 bases. J lost 5 bases, V lost 5 bases, and 12 bases had no gene match. CDR3 size: 16 residues. Germline lookup yields CDR1 PRHDT and CDR2 FYEKMQ (reference sequence). DNA of the CDR3: TGTGCCAGCAGCGGATACTCTAGCGGGAGTATCCACGAGCAGTACTTC. This codes for CASSGYSSGSIHEQYF.